The 2 T cell receptor beta chains below were found in one sample sequenced in a study of control samples from healthy donors and cancer patients. Measured with immunoSEQ multiplex PCR; TCRdb has only the in-frame clones, and not every one. The repertoire holds just over 80,000 clones, with roughly 90% as singletons. The material sequenced was blood. The source is a man in his fifties or sixties in good health.

J is TRBJ2-5 and V is TRBV18; D is uncertain. The germline V gene encodes CDR1 KGHSH and CDR2 LQKENI. The CDR3 is made up of 13 amino acids. V shed 3 bases and J shed 5 bases, with 10 bases lying between them. CDR3 sequence (DNA): TGTGCCAGCTCACCCCCCAGCTTGGAGACCCAGTACTTC. Protein sequence: CASSPPSLETQYF.

The rearrangement joins TRBV29-1 to TRBJ2-3; weak D call: TRBD2 (7 bases). Germline V gives CDR1 SQVTM, CDR2 ANQGSEA. There are 13 residues in the CDR3. Trimming pared 3 bases from V and 6 bases from J, leaving 13 bases between. CDR3 sequence (DNA): TGCAGCGTTGATGGGGAGGGGGGGGATACGCAGTATTTT. It is translated as CSVDGEGGDTQYF.